These T cell receptor beta chains were read from a single sample in a study of T cell repertoires in cytomegalovirus infection. One entry per CDR3 protein, called by TCRdb with MiXCR from the reads. This table has a few hundred thousand distinct CDR3 sequences, roughly 20% appearing once. Material for sequencing was CD8+ T cells from PBMCs. The receptor set was obtained from a human donor in good health (CMV status not recorded). Some clones in this sample may be carry-over from other donors' samples. CDR3s include the opening cysteine and the closing phenylalanine or tryptophan. D genes are given only for firm matches. Expanded clones are given a class, and other clones once, few, many or no size at all.

.	TRBJ2-7	TRBV27	.	TGTGCCAGCAGTAGGGACGGAGCCGAGCAGTACTTC	CASSRDGAEQYF
TRBD2	TRBJ2-1	TRBV7-6	many	TGTGCCAGCAGCTTAGCGGCCCTTTTGGCGGGGGGGTGGGGCTCCTACAATGAGCAGTTCTTC	CASSLAALLAGGWGSYNEQFF
.	TRBJ1-6	TRBV7-2	medium-sized	TGTGCCAGCAGCTTACAGGTTACTCTTAATTCACCCCTCCACTTT	CASSLQVTLNSPLHF
.	TRBJ2-7	TRBV10-3	few	TGTGCCATCAGTGAGGACGAAAACTCCTACGAGCAGTACTTC	CAISEDENSYEQYF
TRBD1	TRBJ1-1	TRBV20-1	.	TGCAGTGCAAATGTACCTCAGGGGGCCTGGTTCATGAACACTGAAGCTTTCTTT	CSANVPQGAWFMNTEAFF
.	TRBJ2-3	TRBV7-3	many	TGTGCCAGGAGCACAGATACGCAGTATTTT	CARSTDTQYF
.	TRBJ1-2	TRBV7-8	many	TGTGCCAGCAGCTTAGGAGGCGGCTCGGCTTGGGGCTACACCTTC	CASSLGGGSAWGYTF
.	TRBJ2-2	TRBV12-3/TRBV12-4	.	TGTGCCAGCAGCATCAGAGGTGGCGGGGAGCTGTTTTTT	CASSIRGGGELFF
.	TRBJ1-5	TRBV6-1	many	TGTGCCAGCATGCGGGGGACCCATAGCAATCAGCCCCAGCATTTT	CASMRGTHSNQPQHF
.	TRBJ1-1	TRBV12-3/TRBV12-4	few	TGTGCCAGCAGTTTCGGGGGGCAAATGAACACTGAAGCTTTCTTT	CASSFGGQMNTEAFF
TRBD1	TRBJ1-1	TRBV5-1	few	TGCGCCAGCAGCCTTGCCGGGACAGTCATGAACACTGAAGCTTTCTTT	CASSLAGTVMNTEAFF
.	TRBJ1-1	TRBV7-9	once	TGTGCCAGCAGGGCAGGGCCGATGAACACTGAAGCTTTCTTT	CASRAGPMNTEAFF
.	TRBJ2-1	TRBV19	few	TGTGCCAGTAGTATTCCCCCCCCAATCAATGAGCAGTTCTTC	CASSIPPPINEQFF
.	TRBJ2-7	TRBV5-3	.	TGTGCCAGCAGCTCCCCCCCCTCCTACGAGCAGTACTTC	CASSSPPSYEQYF
.	TRBJ2-1	TRBV4-1	.	TGCGCCAGCAGCCAAGTTCTCTACAATGAGCAGTTCTTC	CASSQVLYNEQFF
TRBD2	TRBJ2-7	TRBV20-1	few	TGCAGTGCTATCCTAGCGGGGGGCCCCACCTACGAGCAGTACTTC	CSAILAGGPTYEQYF
TRBD1	TRBJ2-1	TRBV10-3	.	TGTGCCATCAGTGTACAGGGGAGCTCCTACAATGAGCAGTTCTTC	CAISVQGSSYNEQFF
.	TRBJ2-5	TRBV29-1	.	TGCAGCGTTGAGGTCCTCGAAGAGACCCAGTACTTC	CSVEVLEETQYF
.	TRBJ2-1	TRBV27	few	TGTGCCAGCAGTGACTATGGGGTGAAAGAGCAGTTCTTC	CASSDYGVKEQFF